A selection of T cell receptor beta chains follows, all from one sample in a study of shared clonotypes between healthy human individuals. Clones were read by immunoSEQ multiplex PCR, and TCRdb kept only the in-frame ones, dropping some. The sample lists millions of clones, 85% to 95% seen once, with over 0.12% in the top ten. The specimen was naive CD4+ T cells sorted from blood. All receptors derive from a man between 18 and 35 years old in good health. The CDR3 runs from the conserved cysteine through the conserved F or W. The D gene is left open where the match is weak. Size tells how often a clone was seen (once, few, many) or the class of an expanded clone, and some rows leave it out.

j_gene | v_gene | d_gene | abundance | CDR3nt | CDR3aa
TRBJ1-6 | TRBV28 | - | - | TGTGCCAGCAGTTTAGCCGCAGGGAACCCCTATAATTCACCCCTCCACTTT | CASSLAAGNPYNSPLHF
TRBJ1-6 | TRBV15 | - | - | TGTGCCACTGGAGGCGGTTATGAACACAATTCACCCCTCCACTTT | CATGGGYEHNSPLHF
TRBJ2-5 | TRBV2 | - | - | TGTGCCAGCAGCTCCCTGGGGGGGCTCCTTAACCAAGAGACCCAGTACTTC | CASSSLGGLLNQETQYF
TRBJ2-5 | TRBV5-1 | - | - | TGCGCCAGCAGCTTGGACAAGGAAGCCCAGTACTTC | CASSLDKEAQYF
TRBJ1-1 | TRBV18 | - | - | TGTGCCAGCTCAATCGAACGGACTGTGAACACTGAAGCTTTCTTT | CASSIERTVNTEAFF
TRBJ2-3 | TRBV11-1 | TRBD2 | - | TGTGCCAGCAGCTTAGAACTAGCGGGGGGCCGTTTTGTTTCAGATACGCAGTATTTT | CASSLELAGGRFVSDTQYF
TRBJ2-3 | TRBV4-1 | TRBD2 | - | TGCGCCAGCAGCCAAGGGCCTAGCGGGGGGGCGACAGATACGCAGTATTTT | CASSQGPSGGATDTQYF
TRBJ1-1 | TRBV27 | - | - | TGTGCCAGCAGCGAAACGGTTAGTCACACTGAAGCTTTCTTT | CASSETVSHTEAFF
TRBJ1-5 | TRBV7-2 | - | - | TGTGCCAGCAGCCAAGCCTCGGGGGGCTGGAATCAGCCCCAGCATTTT | CASSQASGGWNQPQHF
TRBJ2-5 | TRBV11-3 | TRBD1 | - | TGTGCCAGCAGCAATAGGAAGAGGGGCAGGGGGAAGGAAGAGACCCAGTACTTC | CASSNRKRGRGKEETQYF
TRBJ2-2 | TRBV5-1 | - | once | TGCGCCAGCAGCTCCGGGACGCCGAACACCGGGGAGCTGTTTTTT | CASSSGTPNTGELFF
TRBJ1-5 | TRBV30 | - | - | TGTGCCTGGAGTGTACGAGCTCCGGGGCATCAGCCCCAGCATTTT | CAWSVRAPGHQPQHF
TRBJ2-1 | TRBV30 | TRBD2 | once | TGTGCCTGGAGTGTCCCGGCGGGAGCCGCCTACAATGAGCAGTTCTTC | CAWSVPAGAAYNEQFF
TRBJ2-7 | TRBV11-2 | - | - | TGTGCCAGCAGCTCACTAGGGACCTCCTACGAGCAGTACTTC | CASSSLGTSYEQYF
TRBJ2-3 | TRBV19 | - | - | TGTGCCAGTAGTGGGACTGTCACAGATACGCAGTATTTT | CASSGTVTDTQYF
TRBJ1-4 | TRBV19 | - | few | TGTGCCAGTAGTTCCAGGACAGAAAATGAAAAACTGTTTTTT | CASSSRTENEKLFF
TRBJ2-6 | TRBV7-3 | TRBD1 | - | TGTGCCAGCAGCTTCACGACAGGGACTGGGGCCAACGTCCTGACTTTC | CASSFTTGTGANVLTF
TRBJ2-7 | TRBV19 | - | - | TGTGCCAGTAGTATATTTGGGGAAACGTACGAGCAGTACTTC | CASSIFGETYEQYF
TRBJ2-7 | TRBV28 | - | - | TGTGCCAGCAGTCCGAACCCCATCTCCTACGAGCAGTACTTC | CASSPNPISYEQYF
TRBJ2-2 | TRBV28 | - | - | TGTGCCAGCAGTTTCTTGAGTAGCGGAAACACCGGGGAGCTGTTTTTT | CASSFLSSGNTGELFF